This T cell receptor (beta chain) was sequenced in a study of CXCR3-negative and CXCR3-positive naive CD8 T cells. Regarding the study as a whole: The majority of assays used fresh PBMCs, and CXCR3 expression partially decreased after cryopreservation. Naive CXCR3-negative cells resembled naive CXCR3-positive cells in TRBV-TRBJ usage; memory cells differed. Surface CD5 was comparable between naive subsets; TCR strength was inferred from TRB CDR3 properties.

On this clonotype: The antigen is unknown.

Libraries were UMI-labeled 5' RACE TRB cDNA. TCRdb reprocessed the 5' RACE reads; each CDR3 protein has one entry and no DNA is given. Its clone listing holds approximately 100,000 distinct CDR3 sequences. The CDR3 extends over 12 amino acids. From germline, CDR1 is SQVTM and CDR2 ANQGSEA. Sample: naive CXCR3- CD8+ T cells from blood. Regarding subset: CD45RO-CCR7+CD27+CD95- naive CD8+ T cells lacking CXCR3 (TNR3-). The V gene is TRBV29-1, the J gene TRBJ1-1. The receptor comes from a human donor in good health. Some clones in this sample may be carry-over from other donors' samples. CDR3 in amino acids: CSVELSSREAFF.